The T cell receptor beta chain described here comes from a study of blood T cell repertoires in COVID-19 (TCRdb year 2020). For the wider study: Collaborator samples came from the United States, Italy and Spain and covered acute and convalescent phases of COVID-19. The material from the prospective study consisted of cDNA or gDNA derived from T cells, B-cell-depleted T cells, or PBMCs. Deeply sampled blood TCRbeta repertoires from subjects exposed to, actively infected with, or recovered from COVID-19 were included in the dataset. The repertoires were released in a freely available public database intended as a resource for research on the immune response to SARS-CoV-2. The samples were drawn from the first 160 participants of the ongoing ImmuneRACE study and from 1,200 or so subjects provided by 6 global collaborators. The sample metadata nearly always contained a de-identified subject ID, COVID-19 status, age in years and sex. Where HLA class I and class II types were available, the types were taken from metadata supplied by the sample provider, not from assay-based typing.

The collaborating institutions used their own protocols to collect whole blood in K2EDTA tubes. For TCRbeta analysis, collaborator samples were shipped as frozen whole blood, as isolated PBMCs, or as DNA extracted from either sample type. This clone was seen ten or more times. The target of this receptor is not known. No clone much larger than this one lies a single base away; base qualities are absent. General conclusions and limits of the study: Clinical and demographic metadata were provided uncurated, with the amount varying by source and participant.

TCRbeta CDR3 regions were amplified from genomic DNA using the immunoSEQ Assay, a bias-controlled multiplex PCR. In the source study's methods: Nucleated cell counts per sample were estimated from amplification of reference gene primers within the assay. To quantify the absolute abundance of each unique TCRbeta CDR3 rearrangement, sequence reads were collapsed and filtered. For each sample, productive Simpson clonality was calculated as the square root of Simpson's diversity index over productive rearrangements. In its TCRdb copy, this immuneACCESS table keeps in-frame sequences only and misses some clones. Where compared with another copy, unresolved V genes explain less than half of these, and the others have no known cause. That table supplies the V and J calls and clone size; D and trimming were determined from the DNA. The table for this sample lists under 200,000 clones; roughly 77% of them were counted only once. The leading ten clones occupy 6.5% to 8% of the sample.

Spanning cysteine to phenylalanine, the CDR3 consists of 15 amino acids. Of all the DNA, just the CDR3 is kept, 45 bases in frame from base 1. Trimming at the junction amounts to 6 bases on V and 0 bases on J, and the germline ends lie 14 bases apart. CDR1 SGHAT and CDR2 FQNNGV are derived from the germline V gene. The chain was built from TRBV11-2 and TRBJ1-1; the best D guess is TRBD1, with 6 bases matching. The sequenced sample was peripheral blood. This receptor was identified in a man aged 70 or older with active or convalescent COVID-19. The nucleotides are TGTGCCAGCAGACCTCTCACAGGGCTGAACACTGAAGCTTTCTTT. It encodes CASRPLTGLNTEAFF.